These 29 T cell receptor beta chains were all obtained from the same sample, sequenced in a study of technical replicates of blood from a few donors. Assay: immunoSEQ multiplex PCR; the TCRdb copy retains only in-frame clones and omits some. The sample comprises approximately 79,000 clones, around 97% of which are singletons, and less than 0.2% rests with the top ten. Sequenced input: T cells isolated from PBMCs. These receptor sequences come from a human donor in good health.

DNA of the CDR3: TGTGCCAGTAGTATAGGGGACAGAGACGGCTACGAGCAGTACTTC. This codes for CASSIGDRDGYEQYF. The chain recombines TRBV19 with TRBJ2-7, with TRBD1 identical over 7 bases. This CDR3 has 15 residues. V dropped 1 base and J dropped 3; count of bases not matched to a gene: 6. The germline gives CDR1 LNHDA, CDR2 SQIVND (reference sequence).

CDR3 DNA: TGTGCCAGCAGCCAAGATGGCTTAGCGTACAACCAAGAGACCCAGTACTTC. Its translation: CASSQDGLAYNQETQYF. The J gene is TRBJ2-5, the V gene TRBV4-2, with TRBD2 as a possible D gene (5 bases). Trimming left V 0 bases short and J 0 bases short, with 14 bases between. This CDR3 has 17 residues. Germline CDR1 is LGHNA and CDR2 is YNFKEQ.

V is TRBV6-6 and J is TRBJ1-1; no reliable D call. The germline V gene has CDR1 MNHNY and CDR2 SVGAGI (reference sequence). The V and J ends lost 6 bases and 2 bases respectively, with 10 bases between them. The CDR3 contains 13 residues. The CDR3 spells CASREGANTEAFF. The CDR3 nucleotides are TGTGCCAGCAGGGAGGGAGCAAACACTGAAGCTTTCTTT.

The chain couples TRBV29-1 to TRBJ2-4; 7 nucleotides agree with TRBD2. The CDR3 sequence is 11 residues long. V shed 6 bases, J shed 16 bases, and the junction held 12 bases outside the gene matches. The germline CDR1 and CDR2 sequences are SQVTM and ANQGSEA. CDR3 sequence: CSVYLAAILYF. The CDR3 DNA reads TGCAGCGTCTATCTAGCGGCAATCTTATACTTC.

This chain joins TRBV2 and TRBJ2-3, with D possibly being TRBD1 (5 bases). Germline V gene data show CDR1 as SNHLY and CDR2 as FYNNEI. The CDR3 runs to 13 residues. With 8 bases removed from V and 3 bases from J, the gap between germline ends came to 12 bases. CDR3 sequence: CASGTGRTDTQYF. CDR3 nucleotide sequence: TGTGCCAGCGGAACAGGCCGGACAGATACGCAGTATTTT.

The chain is built from TRBV7-9 and TRBJ2-5; 7 positions agree with TRBD1. CDR1 SEHNR and CDR2 FQNEAQ come from the germline V gene (reference sequence). The V segment lost 7 bases and the J segment 1 base; nucleotides outside the gene matches: 9. This CDR3 has 15 amino acids. This chain's CDR3 is CASNPTNRGQETQYF. The CDR3, as DNA: TGTGCCAGCAACCCAACCAACAGGGGCCAAGAGACCCAGTACTTC. Full variable domain (outside the CDR3, taken from reference TRBV7-9 and TRBJ2-5): DTGVSQNPRHKITKRGQNVTFRCDPISEHNRLYWYRQTLGQGPEFLTYFQNEAQLEKSRLLSDRFSAERPKGSFSTLEIQRTEQGDSAMYLCASNPTNRGQETQYFGPGTRLLVL.

The chain couples TRBV7-6 to TRBJ2-3; a weak D match, TRBD2 (6 bases). Deletions cut 1 base from V and 6 bases from J, with 11 bases between. The CDR3 totals 14 residues. Germline V gene sequence: CDR1 SGHVS, CDR2 FNYEAQ. The DNA for the CDR3 is TGTGCCAGCAGCTTAGGTAGTGCGGGGGATACGCAGTATTTT. Its translation is CASSLGSAGDTQYF.

The chain carries TRBV6-5 and TRBJ1-2; unclear D gene. This CDR3 comprises 16 residues. Germline V gene sequence: CDR1 MNHEY, CDR2 SVGAGI. V lost 0 bases to trimming and J lost 4 bases, with 15 bases between them. In DNA, the CDR3 is TGTGCCAGCAGTTACTCGTCGTTTTCGGGGTCCTATGGCTACACCTTC. Translating it yields CASSYSSFSGSYGYTF.

The chain is built from TRBV29-1 and TRBJ1-3; 7 nucleotides align to TRBD1. Germline CDR1 reads SQVTM; CDR2 reads ANQGSEA. J gave up 3 bases and V 7 bases, and 3 bases lay outside the gene matches. CDR3 size: 12 residues. The CDR3 loop reads CSGRTGGNTIYF. The CDR3, as DNA: TGCAGCGGACGGACAGGTGGAAACACCATATATTTT. The full variable domain, rest sourced from reference TRBV29-1 and TRBJ1-3, is SAVISQKPSRDICQRGTSLTIQCQVDSQVTMMFWYRQQPGQSLTLIATANQGSEATYESGFVIDKFPISRPNLTFSTLTVSNMSPEDSSIYLCSGRTGGNTIYFGEGSWLTVV.

This CDR3 reads CASSLRVQGIGGYTF. The CDR3 DNA reads as TGTGCCAGCAGTTTAAGGGTCCAGGGCATCGGCGGCTACACCTTC. This chain links TRBV28 with TRBJ1-2; a weak D match, TRBD1 (5 bases). Between the trimmed V and J ends, which lost 2 bases and 8 bases, there was a span of 18 bases. The CDR3 loop spans 15 amino acids. Germline loops: CDR1 MDHEN, CDR2 SYDVKM.

This sequence joins TRBV27 and TRBJ2-7; perhaps TRBD1 as D (6 bases). The CDR3 is made up of 10 amino acids. The V gene's germline CDR1 is MNHEY and CDR2 SMNVEV (reference sequence). CDR3 sequence (DNA): TGTGCGACAGGCGCCTACGAGCAGTACTTC. Its translation: CATGAYEQYF.

The V gene is TRBV6-5, the J gene TRBJ2-5; possible D gene TRBD1, 6 bases. The germline V gene has CDR1 MNHEY and CDR2 SVGAGI. The CDR3 runs to 14 residues. Trimming took off 2 bases at V and 10 bases at J, with 17 bases between the two ends. CDR3 nucleotides: TGTGCCAGCAGTTACGGGACACGCCTAGGGGGCCAGTACTTC. Residues: CASSYGTRLGGQYF.

This sequence joins TRBV5-4 and TRBJ2-3; no reliable D call. The CDR3 has 12 residues. V was trimmed by 2 bases and J by 2 bases, leaving 3 bases between them. Germline CDR1 and CDR2: SGHNT and YYREEE (reference sequence). CDR3 loop: CASSFYTDTQYF. The CDR3 coding sequence is TGTGCCAGCAGCTTCTACACAGATACGCAGTATTTT.

J is TRBJ1-2 and V is TRBV19; 9 bases are shared with TRBD1. Germline CDR1 LNHDA, CDR2 SQIVND (reference sequence). The V segment lost 3 bases and the J segment 4 bases; nucleotides outside the gene matches: 6. The CDR3 runs to 15 residues. The CDR3 region has the DNA TGTGCCAGTAGTATGGGACAGGGCCTTGGCTATGGCTACACCTTC. This gives the protein CASSMGQGLGYGYTF. Filled out from reference TRBV19 and TRBJ1-2, the complete variable domain reads DGGITQSPKYLFRKEGQNVTLSCEQNLNHDAMYWYRQDPGQGLRLIYYSQIVNDFQKGDIAEGYSVSREKKESFPLTVTSAQKNPTAFYLCASSMGQGLGYGYTFGSGTRLTVV.

The chain links TRBV5-1 to TRBJ2-1; TRBD2 matches 8 bases. CDR3 size: 17 residues. V was clipped by 0 bases and J by 2 bases; unmatched bases: 7. Germline V gives CDR1 SGHRS, CDR2 YFSETQ. This CDR3 is CASSLGAGGEAYNEQFF. The DNA of the CDR3 is TGCGCCAGCAGCTTGGGTGCGGGAGGTGAAGCCTACAATGAGCAGTTCTTC.

The chain's CDR3 is CASRTVGPGELFF. The CDR3 DNA is TGTGCCAGCAGGACGGTGGGGCCCGGGGAGCTGTTTTTT. The J gene is TRBJ2-2, the V gene TRBV2; tentatively, D is TRBD1 (5 bases). This CDR3 contains 13 residues. Germline V gene data show CDR1 as SNHLY and CDR2 as FYNNEI. V shed 6 bases and J shed 6 bases, with 11 bases lying between them.

This clone came up once. V usage is TRBV7-6 and J usage is TRBJ2-7; tentative D call: TRBD1 (5 bases). The V end lost 5 bases, the J end lost 2 bases, and 31 bases lay between the germline ends. CDR3 length: 20 residues. The germline V gene encodes CDR1 SGHVS and CDR2 FNYEAQ. DNA for the CDR3: TGTGCCAGCAGCCCAAAAATTACGATCGAGAAGGGGTTATACGCCTACGAGCAGTACTTC. Amino acid sequence: CASSPKITIEKGLYAYEQYF.

The V and J genes are TRBV29-1 and TRBJ2-1, with 7 bases matching TRBD2. Germline V gene sequence: CDR1 SQVTM, CDR2 ANQGSEA. V shed 7 bases, J shed 2 bases, and the junction held 5 bases outside the gene matches. The CDR3 is made up of 13 amino acids. This CDR3 reads CSASSGAYNEQFF. CDR3 bases: TGCAGCGCTTCTAGCGGTGCCTACAATGAGCAGTTCTTC.

The CDR3 nucleotides are TGTGCCACCAGCAGATCGGGACAAGGGAGATCTGGAAACACCATATATTTT. Protein product: CATSRSGQGRSGNTIYF. This chain uses TRBV15 with TRBJ1-3; a possible D gene is TRBD1 (6 bases). V was pared by 2 bases and J by 1 base, with 15 bases between. This CDR3 spans 17 amino acids. The germline V gene has CDR1 LNHNV and CDR2 YYDKDF (reference sequence). Full variable domain (missing parts from reference TRBV15 and TRBJ1-3): DAMVIQNPRYQVTQFGKPVTLSCSQTLNHNVMYWYQQKSSQAPKLLFHYYDKDFNNEADTPDNFQSRRPNTSFCFLDIRSPGLGDTAMYLCATSRSGQGRSGNTIYFGEGSWLTVV.

V gene TRBV5-6 combines with J gene TRBJ2-5, with TRBD1 matching 9 bases. The CDR3 is made up of 12 amino acids. The germline gives CDR1 SGHDT, CDR2 YYEEEE. V shed 4 bases, J shed 7 bases, and the junction held 2 bases outside the gene matches. In DNA form, the CDR3 reads TGTGCCAGCAGCCTGACAGGGGGGACCCAGTACTTC. It specifies CASSLTGGTQYF.

This clone was observed once. The J gene is TRBJ2-5, the V gene TRBV11-3; 8 bases are shared with TRBD2. Germline V lookup: CDR1 SGHNT, CDR2 YENEEA. V shed 3 bases and J 3 bases; nucleotides not matched to a gene: 6. The CDR3 is 15 amino acids. The CDR3 nucleotides read TGTGCCAGCAGCTTCCAGGGCGGGGGGAAAGAGACCCAGTACTTC. This translates into CASSFQGGGKETQYF.

V is TRBV7-6 and J is TRBJ2-3, with D unclear. The CDR3 covers 14 residues. Trimming shortened V by 4 bases and J by 7 bases, and 15 bases separated the two germline ends. Germline V gene data show CDR1 as SGHVS and CDR2 as FNYEAQ. This chain's CDR3 is CASSSRRQVNTQYF. The CDR3 DNA is TGTGCCAGCAGCTCTCGGCGCCAGGTGAATACGCAGTATTTT.

J is TRBJ2-3 and V is TRBV5-1; D perhaps matches TRBD2 (6 bases). CDR3 size: 16 residues. Trimming pared 3 bases from V and 0 bases from J, leaving 14 bases between. Germline V gene sequence: CDR1 SGHRS, CDR2 YFSETQ. The CDR3 reads CASSYIAESSTDTQYF. In nucleotides, the CDR3 is TGCGCCAGCAGCTATATAGCGGAGTCTAGCACAGATACGCAGTATTTT.

The chain combines TRBV5-1 with TRBJ2-2; possibly TRBD1 for D (5 bases). V shed 3 bases and J shed 5 bases, with 14 bases lying between them. This CDR3 has 15 amino acids. Germline V gene lookup returns CDR1 SGHRS and CDR2 YFSETQ. CDR3 DNA sequence: TGCGCCAGCAGCTATGGGGCCCGTGAAACCGGGGAGCTGTTTTTT. Its protein product is CASSYGARETGELFF.

The chain is built from TRBV5-5 and TRBJ2-7; D uncertain. Germline V gives CDR1 SGHKS, CDR2 YYEKEE (reference sequence). The CDR3 is 11 amino acids. The germline V and J ends were trimmed by 4 bases and 6 bases, with 8 bases remaining between them. This CDR3 reads CASSRRGEQYF. CDR3 DNA: TGTGCCAGCAGCCGGAGAGGCGAGCAGTACTTC.

V gene TRBV15 combines with J gene TRBJ2-5, with D uncertain. The CDR3 runs to 11 residues. The germline V gene encodes CDR1 LNHNV and CDR2 YYDKDF (reference sequence). V was shortened by 5 bases and J by 4 bases, with 5 bases between the two germline ends. CDR3 bases: TGTGCCACCAGCTTTCGAGAGACCCAGTACTTC. It translates to CATSFRETQYF.

The chain employs TRBV7-9 and TRBJ2-2, with TRBD1 matching over 12 bases. The V gene end was trimmed by 5 bases and the J gene end by 3 bases; junction bases not matched to a gene: 10. The V gene's germline CDR1 is SEHNR and CDR2 FQNEAQ (reference sequence). This CDR3 has 18 amino acids. This CDR3 is CASSKGTGGLRDTGELFF. The CDR3 DNA reads as TGTGCCAGCAGCAAAGGGACAGGGGGCTTGCGGGACACCGGGGAGCTGTTTTTT.

This chain connects TRBV10-2 to TRBJ2-7; possibly TRBD1 for D (5 bases). Germline V CDR1 and CDR2: WSHSY, SAAADI. Between the trimmed V and J ends, which lost 3 bases and 2 bases, there was a span of 11 bases. CDR3 length: 14 amino acids. The CDR3 sequence: CASSDPIGAYEQYF. DNA of the CDR3: TGCGCCAGCAGTGATCCAATAGGGGCCTACGAGCAGTACTTC.

This clone occurred once. The chain couples TRBV18 to TRBJ2-2; 7 nucleotides align to TRBD2. V lost 4 bases, J lost 4 bases, and 0 bases stayed unmatched. The CDR3 length is 13 residues. The germline V gene has CDR1 KGHSH and CDR2 LQKENI. The CDR3 loop is CASSREGTGELFF. The DNA for the CDR3 is TGTGCCAGCTCACGGGAGGGCACCGGGGAGCTGTTTTTT.